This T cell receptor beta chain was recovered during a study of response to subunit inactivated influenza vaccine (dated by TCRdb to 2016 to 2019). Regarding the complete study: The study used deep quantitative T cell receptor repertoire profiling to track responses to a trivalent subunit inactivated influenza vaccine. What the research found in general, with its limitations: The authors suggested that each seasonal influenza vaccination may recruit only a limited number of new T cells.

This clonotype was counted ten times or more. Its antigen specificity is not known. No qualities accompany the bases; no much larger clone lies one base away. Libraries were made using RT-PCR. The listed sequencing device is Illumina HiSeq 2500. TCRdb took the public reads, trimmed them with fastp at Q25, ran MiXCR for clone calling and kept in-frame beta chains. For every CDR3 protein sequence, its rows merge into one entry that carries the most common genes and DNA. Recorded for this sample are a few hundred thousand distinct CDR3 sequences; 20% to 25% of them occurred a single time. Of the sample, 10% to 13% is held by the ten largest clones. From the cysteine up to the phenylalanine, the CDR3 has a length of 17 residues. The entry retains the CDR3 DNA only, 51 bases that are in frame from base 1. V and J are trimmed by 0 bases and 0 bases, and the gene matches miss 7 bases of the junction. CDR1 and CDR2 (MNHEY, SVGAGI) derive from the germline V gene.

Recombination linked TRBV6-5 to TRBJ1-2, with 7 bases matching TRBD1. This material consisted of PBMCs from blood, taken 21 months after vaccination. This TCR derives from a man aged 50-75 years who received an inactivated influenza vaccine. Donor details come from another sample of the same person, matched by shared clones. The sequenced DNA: TGTGCCAGCAGTTACTCGGGGGCGACAGGGTCTAACTATGGCTACACCTTC. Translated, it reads CASSYSGATGSNYGYTF.